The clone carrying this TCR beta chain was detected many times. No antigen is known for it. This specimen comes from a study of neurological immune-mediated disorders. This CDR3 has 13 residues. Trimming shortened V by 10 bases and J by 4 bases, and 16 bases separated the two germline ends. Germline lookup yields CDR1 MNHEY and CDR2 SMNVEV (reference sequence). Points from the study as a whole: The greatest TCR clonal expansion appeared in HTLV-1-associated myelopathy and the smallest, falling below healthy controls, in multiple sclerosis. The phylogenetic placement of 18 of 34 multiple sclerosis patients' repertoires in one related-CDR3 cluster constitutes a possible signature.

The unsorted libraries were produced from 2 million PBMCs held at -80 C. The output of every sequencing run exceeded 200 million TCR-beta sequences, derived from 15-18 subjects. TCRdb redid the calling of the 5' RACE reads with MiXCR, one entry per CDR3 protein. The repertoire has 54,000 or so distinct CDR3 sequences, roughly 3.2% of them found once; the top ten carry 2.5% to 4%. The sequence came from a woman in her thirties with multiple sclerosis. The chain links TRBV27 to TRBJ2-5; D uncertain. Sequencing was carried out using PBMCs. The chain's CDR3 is CATRLEATETQYF. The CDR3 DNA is TGTGCCACCCGCCTAGAGGCAACAGAGACCCAGTACTTC.